This T cell receptor beta chain came from a study of T-cell memory formation after mild COVID-19. Study-wide results and limits: Clones contracting day 15 to 85 were balanced CD4/CD8; later expanders leaned CD4+.

TCRdb redid the calling of the 5' RACE reads with MiXCR, one entry per CDR3 protein. The table lists about 400,000 distinct CDR3 sequences, roughly 15% of them singletons. This clonotype turned up a few times. The antigen is not known. Germline V lookup: CDR1 KGHDR, CDR2 SFDVKD. The CDR3 is made up of 13 amino acids. V was trimmed by 4 bases and J by 4 bases, leaving 9 bases between them. The V gene is TRBV24-1, the J gene TRBJ2-5; D unresolved. This receptor was identified in a man aged 18 to 29 who had mild COVID-19 (a few samples of this study predate the infection). Cell type and time point are not known. The sample comprised PBMCs or a T cell subset sorted from them (not recorded which). The CDR3 is CATSDASVETQYF. Written as DNA, the CDR3 is TGTGCCACCAGTGACGCCAGCGTAGAGACCCAGTACTTC.